The clone carrying this T cell receptor beta chain occurred a few times. Its cognate antigen is unknown. The CDR3 totals 12 residues. V gave up 0 bases and J gave up 8 bases, with 10 bases separating them. Looked up from germline, CDR1 is SQVTM and CDR2 is ANQGSEA. The authors ran a second PCR of about 6 to 11 cycles using a sample-barcoded 5' primer and a J-beta primer mix. TCRdb used MiXCR to reprocess the 5' RACE reads, holding one entry per CDR3 protein. This table holds nearly 1 million distinct CDR3 sequences, around 54% found once. Approximately 9.1 milliliters was the volume of peripheral blood drawn from each donor. These data are taken from a study of blood T cells in healthy people across ages. General observations from the study: PBMCs went unsorted, and a conclusive naive versus antigen-experienced comparison was therefore prevented. Relative to aged donors, long-lived donors carried more naive CD4+ cells and displayed higher diversity. While age rose, TCR beta diversity per million T cells dropped in a roughly linear way.

The V call is TRBV29-1, the J call TRBJ2-5; no clear D. This sequence originates from a woman aged 60-75 years in good health. The sample consisted of blood. CDR3 loop: CSVEETDRTQYF. Written as DNA, the CDR3 is TGCAGCGTTGAAGAAACGGATCGCACCCAGTACTTC.